This T cell receptor beta chain was identified in a study of shared T cell receptors in the human thymus. Produced via immunoSEQ multiplex PCR; TCRdb's table is partial and in-frame only. The sample contains some 640,000 clones, 70% to 90% of which appear only once. The CDR3 is made up of 16 amino acids. Germline lookup yields CDR1 MDHEN and CDR2 SYDVKM. Trimming pared 6 bases from V and 2 bases from J, leaving 20 bases between. Another study also made use of these data, one on human thymus T cells. Turning to that study: From resections taken during corrective heart surgery, the thymus tissue was obtained.

Sequenced material: thymocytes. The genes are TRBV28 and TRBJ2-7; D perhaps matches TRBD2 (5 bases). The TCR was taken from a boy under three years old with a congenital heart defect. Here the CDR3 reads CASRASREAETYEQYF. The DNA for the CDR3 is TGTGCCAGCAGAGCGAGTCGAGAAGCGGAGACCTACGAGCAGTACTTC. Combining the CDR3 with reference TRBV28 and TRBJ2-7 gives the whole variable domain DVKVTQSSRYLVKRTGEKVFLECVQDMDHENMFWYRQDPGLGLRLIYFSYDVKMKEKGDIPEGYSVSREKKERFSLILESASTNQTSMYLCASRASREAETYEQYFGPGTRLTVT.